The 14 T cell receptor beta chains listed next were all sequenced from one sample in a study of cytomegalovirus exposure and HLA in healthy donors. 60 Vbeta and 13 Jbeta primers were used in PCR. Assay: immunoSEQ multiplex PCR; the TCRdb copy retains only in-frame clones and omits some. The table records fewer than 250,000 clones, 87% of them present only once. Sequenced: PBMCs. The origin of the receptors is a boy aged 2 to 10 in good health and CMV-seronegative.

CDR3 nucleotides: TGTGCCAGCAGGGGGGGTGTCGGTGAGCAGTTCTTC. Residues: CASRGGVGEQFF. This sequence joins TRBV6-1 and TRBJ2-1; a weak D match, TRBD2 (6 bases). CDR1 MNHNS and CDR2 SASEGT come from the germline V gene. Trimming took off 6 bases at V and 9 bases at J, with 12 bases between the two ends. The length of the CDR3 is 12 residues.

This clone was seen once. The chain uses TRBV5-1 and TRBJ2-1, with TRBD2 matching over 13 bases. The CDR3 totals 16 residues. Trimming cost V 6 bases and J 7 bases; bases outside gene matches: 10. Germline CDR1 and CDR2: SGHRS and YFSETQ. CDR3 in amino acids: CASTRLAGGQGNEQFF. The CDR3, as DNA: TGCGCCAGCACGCGACTAGCGGGAGGCCAGGGGAATGAGCAGTTCTTC.

The chain carries TRBV5-1 and TRBJ2-2; possible D gene TRBD1, 5 bases. The V gene lost 2 bases and the J gene lost 4 bases, with 33 bases spanning the gap. This CDR3 is built from 22 residues. Germline V gene data show CDR1 as SGHRS and CDR2 as YFSETQ. CDR3 coding DNA: TGCGCCAGCAGCTTCAATTCGTTAGGACATGGTCGTCGCGCGAACACCACCGGGGAGCTGTTTTTT. It yields the protein CASSFNSLGHGRRANTTGELFF.

The chain has TRBV29-1 and TRBJ2-7; 10 bases line up with TRBD2. Trimming removed 4 bases from V and 0 bases from J; junction bases left unmatched: 9. This CDR3 contains 16 residues. Germline-derived CDR1 and CDR2 are SQVTM and ANQGSEA. The CDR3 DNA reads as TGCAGCGTTGGAGCTAGCGGGGGACCAAGCTCCTACGAGCAGTACTTC. Its translation is CSVGASGGPSSYEQYF.

CDR3 nucleotide sequence: TGTGCCAGCAGCCGAAGTGCAGGGGGCAACTATGGCTACACCTTC. Residues: CASSRSAGGNYGYTF. The chain employs TRBV5-4 and TRBJ1-2, with 8 bases lining up with TRBD1. The V and J ends lost 4 bases and 2 bases, in that order; junction bases with no gene match: 7. The CDR3 has 15 residues. Germline V CDR1 and CDR2: SGHNT, YYREEE (reference sequence).

The rearrangement uses TRBV15 and TRBJ1-4; TRBD1 might be the D (5 bases). The V gene lost 0 bases and the J gene lost 8 bases, with 19 bases spanning the gap. Germline V gene lookup returns CDR1 LNHNV and CDR2 YYDKDF (reference sequence). This CDR3 region has 17 residues. The CDR3 sequence is CATSRDEQGSIYEKLFF. CDR3 in DNA: TGTGCCACCAGCAGAGACGAGCAGGGAAGTATATACGAAAAACTGTTTTTT.

The chain links TRBV6-6 to TRBJ1-6, with a tentative D call TRBD1 (5 bases). With 8 bases removed from V and 8 bases from J, the gap between germline ends came to 16 bases. Germline V CDR1 and CDR2: MNHNY, SVGAGI (reference sequence). There are 14 residues in the CDR3. CDR3 sequence (DNA): TGTGCCAGCGGTGGCGGGGGGTTGGATTCACCCCTCCACTTT. Translating gives CASGGGGLDSPLHF.

The V and J genes are TRBV9 and TRBJ2-3, with a tentative D call TRBD2 (5 bases). Trimming cost V 4 bases and J 0 bases, with 18 bases left between them. This CDR3 is 17 amino acids long. Looked up from germline, CDR1 is SGDLS and CDR2 is YYNGEE. Here the CDR3 reads CASSLPVGAASTDTQYF. CDR3 DNA sequence: TGTGCCAGCAGCCTTCCTGTGGGAGCGGCTAGCACAGATACGCAGTATTTT.

The chain joins TRBV7-6 to TRBJ2-3; 8 bases align to TRBD2. Trimming removed 1 base from V and 3 bases from J; junction bases left unmatched: 6. The length of the CDR3 is 16 residues. Germline assignment: CDR1 SGHVS and CDR2 FNYEAQ. The DNA for the CDR3 is TGTGCCAGCAGCTTAGGAGCGGGAGTGTGGACAGATACGCAGTATTTT. This translates into CASSLGAGVWTDTQYF. The full variable domain, with the rest looked up from reference TRBV7-6 and TRBJ2-3, is GAGVSQSPRYKVTKRGQDVALRCDPISGHVSLYWYRQALGQGPEFLTYFNYEAQQDKSGLPNDRFSAERPEGSISTLTIQRTEQRDSAMYRCASSLGAGVWTDTQYFGPGTRLTVL.

The rearrangement links TRBV9 to TRBJ2-5; a weak D match, TRBD1 (6 bases). Germline values: CDR1 SGDLS, CDR2 YYNGEE. The CDR3 length is 16 residues. Trimming pared 0 bases from V and 5 bases from J, leaving 17 bases between. The CDR3 loop reads CASSVAPTGRGETQYF. The DNA for the CDR3 is TGTGCCAGCAGCGTAGCCCCAACAGGGCGCGGGGAGACCCAGTACTTC.

Here the CDR3 reads CASSTGQGSGNTIYF. CDR3 nucleotides: TGTGCCAGTAGTACGGGACAGGGCTCTGGAAACACCATATATTTT. V is TRBV19 and J is TRBJ1-3, with TRBD1 matching over 9 bases. This CDR3 contains 15 residues. V lost 4 bases to trimming and J lost 0 bases; unmatched junction nucleotides: 1. Germline CDR1 and CDR2: LNHDA and SQIVND (reference sequence).

The chain employs TRBV5-1 and TRBJ2-3; D is undetermined. This CDR3 comprises 14 residues. In germline, CDR1 is SGHRS, CDR2 YFSETQ. V shed 4 bases and J shed 0 bases, with 9 bases lying between them. CDR3 protein: CASSPRLSTDTQYF. The CDR3 DNA follows: TGCGCCAGCAGCCCGCGACTTAGCACAGATACGCAGTATTTT. Complete variable domain (other parts from reference TRBV5-1 and TRBJ2-3): KAGVTQTPRYLIKTRGQQVTLSCSPISGHRSVSWYQQTPGQGLQFLFEYFSETQRNKGNFPGRFSGRQFSNSRSEMNVSTLELGDSALYLCASSPRLSTDTQYFGPGTRLTVL.

V is TRBV29-1 and J is TRBJ1-1, with a tentative D call TRBD1 (5 bases). Trimming stripped 4 bases from V and 4 bases from J, with 13 bases between. The CDR3 loop spans 13 amino acids. CDR1 and CDR2 from the germline V gene are SQVTM and ANQGSEA. The CDR3 loop is CSVGHRLITEAFF. The DNA for the CDR3 is TGCAGCGTTGGTCACAGGTTGATCACTGAAGCTTTCTTT.

This rearrangement joins TRBV18 to TRBJ2-2; D not resolved. The CDR3 contains 20 residues. Looked up from germline, CDR1 is KGHSH and CDR2 is LQKENI. Trimming removed 2 bases at V and 1 base at J, with 23 bases between. The CDR3 DNA is TGTGCCAGCTCACCAATTCTGCTTTCCGGAGTTCAAGAGAACACCGGGGAGCTGTTTTTT. Translated, it gives CASSPILLSGVQENTGELFF.